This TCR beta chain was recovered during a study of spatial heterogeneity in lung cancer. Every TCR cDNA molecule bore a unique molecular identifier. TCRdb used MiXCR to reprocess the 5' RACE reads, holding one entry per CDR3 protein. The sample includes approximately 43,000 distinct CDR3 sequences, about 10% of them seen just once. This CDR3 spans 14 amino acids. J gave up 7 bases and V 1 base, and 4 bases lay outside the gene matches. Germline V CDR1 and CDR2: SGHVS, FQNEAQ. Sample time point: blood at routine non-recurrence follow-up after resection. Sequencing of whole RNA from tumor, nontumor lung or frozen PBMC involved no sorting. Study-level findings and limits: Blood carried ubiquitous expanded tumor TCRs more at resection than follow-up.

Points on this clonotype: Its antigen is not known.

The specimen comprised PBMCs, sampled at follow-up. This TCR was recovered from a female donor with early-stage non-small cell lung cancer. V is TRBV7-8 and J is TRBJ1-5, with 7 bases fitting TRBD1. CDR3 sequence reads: CASSLVTGTQPQHF. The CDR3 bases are TGTGCCAGCAGCTTAGTGACAGGGACCCAGCCCCAGCATTTT.